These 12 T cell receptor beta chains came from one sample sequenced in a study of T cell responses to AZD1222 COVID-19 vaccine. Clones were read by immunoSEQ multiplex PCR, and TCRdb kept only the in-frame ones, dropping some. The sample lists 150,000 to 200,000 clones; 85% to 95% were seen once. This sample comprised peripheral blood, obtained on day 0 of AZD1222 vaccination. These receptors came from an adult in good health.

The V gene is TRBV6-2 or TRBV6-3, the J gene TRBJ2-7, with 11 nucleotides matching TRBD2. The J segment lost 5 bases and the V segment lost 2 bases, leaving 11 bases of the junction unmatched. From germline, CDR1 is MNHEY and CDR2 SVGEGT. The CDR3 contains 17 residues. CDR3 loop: CASSYLFSGLAVHEQYF. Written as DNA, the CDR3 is TGTGCCAGCAGTTACCTGTTTTCGGGACTAGCGGTTCACGAGCAGTACTTC.

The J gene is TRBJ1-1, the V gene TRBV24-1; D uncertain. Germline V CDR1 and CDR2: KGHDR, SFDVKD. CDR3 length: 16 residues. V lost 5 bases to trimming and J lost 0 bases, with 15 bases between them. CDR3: CATSARVPPVNTEAFF. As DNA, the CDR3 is TGTGCCACCAGTGCAAGGGTTCCGCCGGTGAACACTGAAGCTTTCTTT.

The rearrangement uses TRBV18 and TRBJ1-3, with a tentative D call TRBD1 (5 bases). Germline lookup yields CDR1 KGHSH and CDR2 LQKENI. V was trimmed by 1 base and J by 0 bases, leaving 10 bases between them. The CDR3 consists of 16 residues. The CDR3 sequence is CASSPRDGYSGNTIYF. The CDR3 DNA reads TGTGCCAGCTCACCACGGGACGGCTACTCTGGAAACACCATATATTTT.

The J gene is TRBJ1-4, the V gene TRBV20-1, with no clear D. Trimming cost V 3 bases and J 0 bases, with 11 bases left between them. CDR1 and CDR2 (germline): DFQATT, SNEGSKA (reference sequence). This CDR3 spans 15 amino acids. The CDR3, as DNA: TGCAGTGCTAGTCGATGGGTTGCAACTAATGAAAAACTGTTTTTT. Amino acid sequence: CSASRWVATNEKLFF.

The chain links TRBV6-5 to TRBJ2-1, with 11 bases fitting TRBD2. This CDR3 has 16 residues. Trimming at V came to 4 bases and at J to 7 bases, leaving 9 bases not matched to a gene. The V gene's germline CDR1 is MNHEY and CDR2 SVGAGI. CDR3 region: CASSFRLAGRSNEQFF. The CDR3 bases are TGTGCCAGCAGTTTCCGACTAGCGGGGCGGTCAAATGAGCAGTTCTTC.

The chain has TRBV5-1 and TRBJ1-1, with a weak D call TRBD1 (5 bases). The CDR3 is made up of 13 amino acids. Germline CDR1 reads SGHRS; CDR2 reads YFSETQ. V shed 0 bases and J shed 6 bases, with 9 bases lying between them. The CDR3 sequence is CASSLGGKAEAFF. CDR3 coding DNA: TGCGCCAGCAGCTTGGGGGGGAAGGCTGAAGCTTTCTTT.

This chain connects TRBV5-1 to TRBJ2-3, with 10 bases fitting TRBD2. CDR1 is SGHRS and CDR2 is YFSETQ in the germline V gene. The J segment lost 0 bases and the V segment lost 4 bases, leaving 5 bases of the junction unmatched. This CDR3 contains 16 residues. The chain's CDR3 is CASSPGLAQSTDTQYF. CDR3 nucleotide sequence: TGCGCCAGCAGCCCGGGACTAGCGCAGAGCACAGATACGCAGTATTTT.

CDR3 nucleotides: TGCGCCAGCAGCCAAGACAGGGGTGCCGAGCAGTACTTC. It specifies CASSQDRGAEQYF. This chain connects TRBV4-3 to TRBJ2-7; D is perhaps TRBD1 (6 bases). V was pared by 0 bases and J by 6 bases, with 9 bases between. Germline V gene sequence: CDR1 LGHNA, CDR2 YSLEER. This CDR3 is built from 13 residues.

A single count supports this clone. As DNA, the CDR3 is TGTGCCAGCAGCCAAGGCCGGGGGTCCTCCTACAATGAGCAGTTCTTC. This translates into CASSQGRGSSYNEQFF. The chain combines TRBV4-2 with TRBJ2-1; weak D call: TRBD2 (6 bases). Germline V gene data show CDR1 as LGHNA and CDR2 as YNFKEQ. The CDR3 totals 16 residues. V lost 1 base and J lost 0, with 10 bases in between.

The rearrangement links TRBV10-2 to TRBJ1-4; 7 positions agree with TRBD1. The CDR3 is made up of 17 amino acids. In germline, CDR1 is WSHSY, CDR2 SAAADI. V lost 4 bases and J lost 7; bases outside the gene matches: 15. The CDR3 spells CASSGIKPTGFFEKLFF. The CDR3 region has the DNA TGCGCCAGCAGTGGAATTAAACCGACAGGGTTTTTTGAAAAACTGTTTTTT.

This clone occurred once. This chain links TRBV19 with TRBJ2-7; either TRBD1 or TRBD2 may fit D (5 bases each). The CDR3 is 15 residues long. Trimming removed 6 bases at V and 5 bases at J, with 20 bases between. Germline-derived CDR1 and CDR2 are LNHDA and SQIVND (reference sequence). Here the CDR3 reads CASSLIPGAGDEQYF. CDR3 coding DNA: TGTGCCAGTAGCCTAATCCCCGGGGCTGGTGACGAGCAGTACTTC.

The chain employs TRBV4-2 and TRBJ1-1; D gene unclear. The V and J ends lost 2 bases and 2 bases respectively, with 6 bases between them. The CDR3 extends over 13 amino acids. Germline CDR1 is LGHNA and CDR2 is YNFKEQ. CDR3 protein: CASSQQVNTEAFF. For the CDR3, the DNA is TGTGCCAGCAGCCAACAGGTTAACACTGAAGCTTTCTTT.